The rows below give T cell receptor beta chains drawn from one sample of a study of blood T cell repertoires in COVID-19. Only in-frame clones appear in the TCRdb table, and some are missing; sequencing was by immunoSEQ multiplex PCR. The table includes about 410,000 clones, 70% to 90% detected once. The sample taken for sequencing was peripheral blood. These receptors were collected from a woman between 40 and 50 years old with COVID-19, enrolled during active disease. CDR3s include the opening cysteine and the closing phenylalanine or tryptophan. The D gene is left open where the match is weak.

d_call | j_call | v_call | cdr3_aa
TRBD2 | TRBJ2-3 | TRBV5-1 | CASSSGLAGGLGTDTQYF
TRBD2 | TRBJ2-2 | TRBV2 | CASGGTSGSRTNTGELFF
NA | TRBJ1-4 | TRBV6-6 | CASTRQGGSNEKLFF
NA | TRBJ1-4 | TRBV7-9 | CASSLGFRGNEKLFF
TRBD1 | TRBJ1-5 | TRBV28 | CASISGGYSNQPQHF
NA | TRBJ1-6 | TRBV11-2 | CASSLVTRSPLHF
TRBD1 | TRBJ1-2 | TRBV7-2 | CASSTRLQGARGYTF
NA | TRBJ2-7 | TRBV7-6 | CASSLVVGAPTGEQYF
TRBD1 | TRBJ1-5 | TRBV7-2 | CASSLAGGDRVNQPQHF
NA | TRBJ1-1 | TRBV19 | CASSIRDSEVTEAFF
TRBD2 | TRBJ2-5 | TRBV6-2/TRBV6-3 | CASSYSSGGQETQYF
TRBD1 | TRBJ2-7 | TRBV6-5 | CASSSYRGPNEQYF
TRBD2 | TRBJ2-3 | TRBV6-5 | CASSYLPGGGDTQYF
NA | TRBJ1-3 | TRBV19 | CASSTPGRGNTIYF
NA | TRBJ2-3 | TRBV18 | CASSPNRVAVSTDTQYF
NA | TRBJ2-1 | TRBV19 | CASKGATNYNEQFF
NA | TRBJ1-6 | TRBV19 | CASSIFGSQFAALHF
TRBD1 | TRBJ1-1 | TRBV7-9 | CASSSKDRGTNTEAFF
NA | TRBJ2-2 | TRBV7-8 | CASSLLGETGELFF
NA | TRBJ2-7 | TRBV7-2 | CASSLGRQALYEQYF
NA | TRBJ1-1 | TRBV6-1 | CASSEERGLTEAFF
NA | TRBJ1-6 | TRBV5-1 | CASSPDRPYNSPLHF
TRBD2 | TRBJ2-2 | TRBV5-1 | CASSPRTSGGLNTGELFF
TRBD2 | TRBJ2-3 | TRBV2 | CASSRTSGGITDTQYF